Listed below are T cell receptor beta chains from one sample, sequenced in a study of OX40 agonist ivuxolimab in advanced cancers. The method was immunoSEQ multiplex PCR; TCRdb's version includes in-frame clones alone and lacks a portion of them. The sample contains about 77,000 clones, approximately 89% of which appear only once. The source was CD4+ or CD8+ T cells sorted from blood, collected in a trial of the OX40 agonist ivuxolimab. These TCRs come from an adult with an advanced solid tumor such as melanoma, head and neck, liver or kidney cancer. The conserved cysteine and the conserved F or W are not part of the CDR3 here. Clone size, where shown, is once, few, many, or a class for clones that have expanded.

j_call,clone_size,v_call,cdr3_aa
TRBJ2-7,-,TRBV19,ALLWGDFCEQY
TRBJ1-1,-,TRBV21-1,ARGGDSMNTEAF
TRBJ2-3,-,TRBV7-9,ASSPRDRGGVDTQY
TRBJ2-7,-,TRBV7-9,ASSPDGSNYEQY
TRBJ1-5,-,TRBV18,ASSPFSAGDYSNQPQH
TRBJ1-5,-,TRBV7-2,ASSLTENQPQH
TRBJ1-4,-,TRBV6-1,ASSLRTLNEKLF
TRBJ1-5,-,TRBV19,ASSIAGGSNQPQH
TRBJ2-7,-,TRBV19,ASSSGRSSYEQY
TRBJ2-1,-,TRBV7-6,ASSLGVLVNNEQF
TRBJ1-1,-,TRBV5-1,ASSSRQGWDTEAF
TRBJ1-2,-,TRBV7-2,ASSFDPQTGNGYT
TRBJ1-4,-,TRBV5-1,ASRAASNEKLF
TRBJ2-5,-,TRBV28,AYSASGSLKETQY
TRBJ1-1,-,TRBV6-1,ASSNRGNTEAF
TRBJ1-4,few,TRBV7-2,ASSFISGDEKLF
TRBJ2-2,-,TRBV9,ASSPVAGELF
TRBJ2-3,-,TRBV5-4,ASSLDTTDTQY
TRBJ2-2,-,TRBV7-2,ASSPHRLNTGELF
TRBJ2-3,-,TRBV21-1,ASSKDGRN
TRBJ2-7,-,TRBV5-6,ASSNGPGLECEQY
TRBJ2-5,-,TRBV15,ATSRAQAGRETQY
TRBJ2-3,-,TRBV19,ASGPGGTSTDTQY
TRBJ1-3,once,TRBV7-2,ASSLRGTVSGNTIY
TRBJ2-1,-,TRBV29-1,SVVRTSGRYEQF
TRBJ2-7,-,TRBV7-9,ASSLGQGSSYEQY
TRBJ1-5,-,TRBV18,ASSDRPYQPQH
TRBJ1-5,-,TRBV27,ASSLTGHQPQH
TRBJ2-7,-,TRBV2,ASSESRHLSYEQY
TRBJ1-2,-,TRBV5-5,ASSLGTGTGANYGYT
TRBJ2-1,-,TRBV5-1,ASSLGLNNEQF
TRBJ1-1,-,TRBV5-1,ASSGGPGALEAF
TRBJ1-1,-,TRBV11-3,ASSLGLQGDTEAF
TRBJ1-3,-,TRBV5-8,ASSFIQGSGNTIY
TRBJ2-2,-,TRBV5-8,ASSLGQPSNTGELF
TRBJ1-1,once,TRBV6-1,ASSEGILWNTEAF
TRBJ1-5,-,TRBV6-1,ASSEAGGRTYSNQPQH
TRBJ2-7,-,TRBV7-9,ASSFSQGGSYEQY
TRBJ1-4,once,TRBV28,ASSTTRGSVPF
TRBJ1-2,-,TRBV6-6,ASRGPDRLGGYT
TRBJ1-2,-,TRBV19,ASRSGMAGYT
TRBJ1-1,-,TRBV2,ASNVGLNTEAF
TRBJ2-2,-,TRBV7-9,ASWMGGGELF
TRBJ1-2,-,TRBV5-1,ASSEAGTGLSYGYT
TRBJ2-1,-,TRBV5-1,ASQEGSSYNEQF
TRBJ2-5,-,TRBV27,ASSSLTGHQETQY
TRBJ1-3,once,TRBV7-7,ASSPGTALSGNTIY
TRBJ1-6,medium-sized,TRBV4-1,ASSQPTGDNSPLH
TRBJ1-6,-,TRBV30,ACPPGGGHSPLH